The 10 T cell receptor beta chains given below trace back to one sample, sequenced in a study of Ad26.COV2.S vaccination and SARS-CoV-2 variants. Treatment here: roughly 18 received Ad26.COV2.S at low or high dose, single or two shots; about five received placebo; per-sample allocation not given. Samples analyzed were those drawn on day 63 after the first vaccine or placebo injection. Assay used: immunoSEQ multiplex PCR; TCRdb lists only in-frame clones, some missing. Among hundreds of thousands of clones listed, 70% to 90% were seen once. The source was peripheral blood, collected in a trial of Ad26.COV2.S vaccine versus placebo. The receptors were gathered from a person aged 18-60 years who received the Ad26.COV2.S COVID-19 vaccine or a placebo.

The sample holds a few counts of this clone. CDR3 DNA: TGCGCCAGCAGCCCCGGACAGACGGTATACACTGAAGCTTTCTTT. Its protein is CASSPGQTVYTEAFF. The chain joins TRBV5-1 to TRBJ1-1, with a possible D match to TRBD1 (6 bases). Trimming took 4 bases from V and 3 from J, leaving 16 bases between them. Per the germline V gene, CDR1 is SGHRS and CDR2 is YFSETQ. The CDR3 totals 15 residues.

This chain joins TRBV6-6 and TRBJ1-5; D is unresolved. V was trimmed by 5 bases and J by 0 bases, leaving 20 bases between them. CDR1 and CDR2 from the germline V gene are MNHNY and SVGAGI (reference sequence). CDR3 length: 18 amino acids. The CDR3 DNA sequence: TGTGCCAGCAGTCTCGCTAGAGGACGGTTGTATAGCAATCAGCCCCAGCATTTT. Its translation: CASSLARGRLYSNQPQHF.

This clone was counted once. This chain uses TRBV29-1 with TRBJ1-1; D is ambiguous. Trimming left V 4 bases short and J 1 base short, with 7 bases between. The CDR3 has 12 residues. Germline V gives CDR1 SQVTM, CDR2 ANQGSEA. The DNA for the CDR3 is TGCAGCGTTGGTGAGGGGAACACTGAAGCTTTCTTT. Its protein product is CSVGEGNTEAFF.

Ten or more counts support this clone. The J gene is TRBJ1-5, the V gene TRBV6-2 or TRBV6-3, with D uncertain. There are 15 residues in the CDR3. V was trimmed by 0 bases and J by 3 bases, leaving 9 bases between them. In germline, CDR1 is MNHEY, CDR2 SVGEGT. CDR3 sequence: CASSYSGNPNQPQHF. As DNA, the CDR3 is TGTGCCAGCAGTTACTCTGGCAACCCCAATCAGCCCCAGCATTTT.

As for this clone: This CDR3 is also generated by other DNA sequences in the sample. J is TRBJ1-2 and V is TRBV5-6; 9 nucleotides line up with TRBD1. The V segment lost 2 bases and the J segment 6 bases; nucleotides outside the gene matches: 2. Looked up from germline, CDR1 is SGHDT and CDR2 is YYEEEE. CDR3 length: 13 amino acids. CDR3 sequence (DNA): TGTGCCAGCAGCTTAAGACAGGGGGATGGCTACACCTTC. It yields the protein CASSLRQGDGYTF. Drawing the rest from reference TRBV5-6 and TRBJ1-2, the complete variable domain is DAGVTQSPTHLIKTRGQQVTLRCSPKSGHDTVSWYQQALGQGPQFIFQYYEEEERQRGNFPDRFSGHQFPNYSSELNVNALLLGDSALYLCASSLRQGDGYTFGSGTRLTVV.

The gene calls are TRBV2 and TRBJ2-2; 9 bases map to TRBD2. The CDR3 runs to 16 residues. CDR1 and CDR2 from the germline V gene are SNHLY and FYNNEI. The V and J ends lost 5 bases and 4 bases, in that order; junction bases with no gene match: 8. CDR3 coding DNA: TGTGCCAGCAGTCGCCTAGCGGGATCGGGCACCGGGGAGCTGTTTTTT. Translating gives CASSRLAGSGTGELFF.

The V gene is TRBV7-2, the J gene TRBJ2-3; D unclear. V lost 2 bases to trimming and J lost 9 bases, with 12 bases between them. CDR1 SGHTA and CDR2 FQGNSA come from the germline V gene. This CDR3 is 13 amino acids long. CDR3 DNA: TGTGCCAGCAGCTTACTGGCCGCCAGGACGCAGTATTTT. This encodes CASSLLAARTQYF. Drawing the rest from reference TRBV7-2 and TRBJ2-3, the complete variable domain is GAGVSQSPSNKVTEKGKDVELRCDPISGHTALYWYRQSLGQGLEFLIYFQGNSAPDKSGLPSDRFSAERTGGSVSTLTIQRTQQEDSAVYLCASSLLAARTQYFGPGTRLTVL.

The rearrangement uses TRBV5-6 and TRBJ2-7; the match to TRBD1 covers 7 bases. The CDR3 has 13 residues. V lost 5 bases and J lost 5; bases outside the gene matches: 7. In germline, CDR1 is SGHDT, CDR2 YYEEEE. This CDR3 is CASSPGTENEQYF. The CDR3 DNA follows: TGTGCCAGCAGTCCCGGGACAGAAAACGAGCAGTACTTC.

This clone was seen just once. The chain carries TRBV19 and TRBJ1-2; a possible D gene is TRBD1 (6 bases). The V end was cut by 3 bases, the J end by 1 base, with 15 bases between. CDR1 is LNHDA, CDR2 SQIVND, per germline (reference sequence). The CDR3 totals 16 residues. CDR3 amino acids: CASSIQGTRSNYGYTF. The DNA of the CDR3 is TGTGCCAGTAGTATTCAGGGGACGCGGAGTAACTATGGCTACACCTTC. Using reference TRBV19 and TRBJ1-2 for the parts outside the CDR3, the full variable domain is DGGITQSPKYLFRKEGQNVTLSCEQNLNHDAMYWYRQDPGQGLRLIYYSQIVNDFQKGDIAEGYSVSREKKESFPLTVTSAQKNPTAFYLCASSIQGTRSNYGYTFGSGTRLTVV.

The V and J genes are TRBV4-1 and TRBJ1-5; TRBD1 is a possible D gene (6 bases). In germline, CDR1 is MGHRA, CDR2 YSYEKL. Trimming stripped 1 base from V and 1 base from J, with 14 bases between. The CDR3 loop spans 17 amino acids. This chain's CDR3 is CASSQGGRGRSNQPQHF. Written as DNA, the CDR3 is TGCGCCAGCAGCCAAGGGGGGCGTGGGCGGAGCAATCAGCCCCAGCATTTT.